The 14 T cell receptor beta chains below come from one sample, sequenced in a study of Ad26.COV2.S vaccination and SARS-CoV-2 variants. Stated treatment: 15 to 20 received Ad26.COV2.S at low or high dose, single or two shots; 5 received placebo; per-sample allocation not given. On day 63 after the first injection, vaccine and placebo recipients gave samples. TCRdb's table, derived via immunoSEQ multiplex PCR, lists solely in-frame clones and lacks some. The data hold over 250,000 clones, with approximately 87% observed a single time. The input for sequencing was peripheral blood, taken in a trial of Ad26.COV2.S vaccine versus placebo. The receptor set was obtained from a person between 18 and 60 years old who received the Ad26.COV2.S COVID-19 vaccine or a placebo.

The V and J genes are TRBV14 and TRBJ2-7, with TRBD2 identical over 8 bases. Losses at the gene ends were 5 bases for V and 3 bases for J; bases not matched to a gene: 6. There are 14 residues in the CDR3. Germline V gene sequence: CDR1 SGHDN, CDR2 FVKESK. The CDR3 DNA sequence: TGTGCCAGCAGCGTTGGCGGGGGGTTCTACGAGCAGTACTTC. Translating it yields CASSVGGGFYEQYF.

The chain carries TRBV15 and TRBJ1-2, with 7 bases that match TRBD1. The V gene's germline CDR1 is LNHNV and CDR2 YYDKDF (reference sequence). The CDR3 extends over 18 amino acids. With V trimmed by 1 base and J by 7 bases, 18 bases remained unmatched. The CDR3 reads CATSRVRRDSINYGGYTF. CDR3 sequence (DNA): TGTGCCACCAGCAGAGTCCGACGGGACAGCATTAACTATGGTGGCTACACCTTC.

The chain carries TRBV19 and TRBJ2-7; 7 bases map to TRBD1. Looked up from germline, CDR1 is LNHDA and CDR2 is SQIVND (reference sequence). The trim removed 5 bases at V and 2 bases at J, leaving 6 bases unmatched. The CDR3 spans 14 residues. The CDR3 coding sequence is TGTGCCAGTAGTGTCACGACAGGGCCCTACGAGCAGTACTTC. It codes for CASSVTTGPYEQYF.

The chain has TRBV11-2 and TRBJ2-7; maybe TRBD1 (5 bases). From germline, CDR1 is SGHAT and CDR2 FQNNGV. Trimming cost V 1 base and J 4 bases, with 11 bases left between them. The CDR3 length is 14 residues. The CDR3 bases are TGTGCCAGCAGCTTAGTCGAAAGGGGTTACGAGCAGTACTTC. Translation: CASSLVERGYEQYF.

The rearrangement links TRBV9 to TRBJ2-4; TRBD1 is a possible D gene (5 bases). The V end was cut by 2 bases, the J end by 8 bases, with 17 bases between. The CDR3 extends over 15 amino acids. Germline assignment: CDR1 SGDLS and CDR2 YYNGEE. CDR3: CASSVRSDKGDIQYF. In nucleotides, the CDR3 is TGTGCCAGCAGCGTCAGATCGGACAAGGGCGACATTCAGTACTTC.

Notes on this clone: Mismatch with germline at one junction end may stem from a read error. V gene TRBV9 combines with J gene TRBJ2-7; TRBD1 matches 8 bases. The CDR3 runs 14 residues. Germline CDR1 SGDLS, CDR2 YYNGEE. The DNA for the CDR3 is TGTGCCAGCAGCCCCCGGACAGGGTCCTTCGAGCAGTACTTC. Protein: CASSPRTGSFEQYF.

The chain recombines TRBV11-3 with TRBJ2-2, with TRBD1 as a possible D gene (6 bases). Trimming stripped 1 base from V and 2 bases from J, with 14 bases between. Germline V gene lookup returns CDR1 SGHNT and CDR2 YENEEA. The CDR3 runs 17 residues. The DNA for the CDR3 is TGTGCCAGCAGCTTAGGTCCAGGGGCCGCCAACACCGGGGAGCTGTTTTTT. Its protein product is CASSLGPGAANTGELFF.

The chain combines TRBV6-5 with TRBJ2-3, with 8 bases fitting TRBD2. V dropped 7 bases and J dropped 5; count of bases not matched to a gene: 11. The germline V gene encodes CDR1 MNHEY and CDR2 SVGAGI. This CDR3 comprises 15 residues. This CDR3 reads CASMGAGARGDTQYF. As DNA, the CDR3 is TGTGCCAGCATGGGAGCGGGGGCCCGGGGAGATACGCAGTATTTT.

The J gene is TRBJ1-5, the V gene TRBV30, with 11 bases fitting TRBD1. The CDR3 is 17 amino acids. The J segment lost 0 bases and the V segment lost 3 bases, leaving 7 bases of the junction unmatched. The germline gives CDR1 GTSNPN, CDR2 SVGIG (reference sequence). The CDR3 here is CAWRRTGGLYSNQPQHF. The CDR3 nucleotides read TGTGCCTGGAGAAGGACAGGGGGCTTGTATAGCAATCAGCCCCAGCATTTT. Combining the CDR3 with reference TRBV30 and TRBJ1-5 gives the whole variable domain SQTIHQWPATLVQPVGSPLSLECTVEGTSNPNLYWYRQAAGRGLQLLFYSVGIGQISSEVPQNLSASRPQDRQFILSSKKLLLSDSGFYLCAWRRTGGLYSNQPQHFGDGTRLSIL.

In DNA form, the CDR3 reads TGTGCCAGCAGCCAGTCGACGGCCACCTACGAGCAGTACTTC. Translating gives CASSQSTATYEQYF. The chain combines TRBV14 with TRBJ2-7; D is uncertain. This CDR3 has 14 amino acids. Looked up from germline, CDR1 is SGHDN and CDR2 is FVKESK. With 3 bases removed from V and 2 bases from J, the gap between germline ends came to 11 bases.

The V and J genes are TRBV5-1 and TRBJ2-3; 7 bases line up with TRBD2. V lost 3 bases, J lost 2 bases, and 3 bases stayed unmatched. The CDR3 extends over 14 amino acids. Germline CDR1 SGHRS, CDR2 YFSETQ. Here the CDR3 reads CASSSGTNTDTQYF. CDR3 DNA: TGCGCCAGCAGCTCCGGGACTAACACAGATACGCAGTATTTT.

As DNA, the CDR3 is TGTGCCAGCTCACCAGGGTCGAAGAGTTACACTGAAGCTTTCTTT. It yields the protein CASSPGSKSYTEAFF. This rearrangement joins TRBV18 to TRBJ1-1; D is unresolved. The CDR3 loop spans 15 amino acids. Germline V CDR1 and CDR2: KGHSH, LQKENI. Trimming took 2 bases from V and 3 from J, leaving 13 bases between them.

The chain carries TRBV7-2 and TRBJ2-7; TRBD2 agrees at 7 bases. CDR1 is SGHTA and CDR2 is FQGNSA in the germline V gene. This CDR3 comprises 14 residues. Trimming at V came to 5 bases and at J to 4 bases, leaving 8 bases not matched to a gene. The CDR3 coding sequence is TGTGCCAGCAGCAACCGGGACTATGGTTACGAGCAGTACTTC. As protein: CASSNRDYGYEQYF.

This clone appeared once. This chain uses TRBV9 with TRBJ1-2; D is unclear. CDR1 and CDR2 (germline): SGDLS, YYNGEE. CDR3 length: 22 amino acids. The V and J ends lost 4 bases and 4 bases respectively, with 38 bases between them. The CDR3 nucleotides read TGTGCCAGCAGCCCACGTTTCGCTGACTTCGTGGCAGCAGGAGACGACCTCTATGGCTACACCTTC. Translating gives CASSPRFADFVAAGDDLYGYTF. Together with reference TRBV9 and TRBJ1-2, the CDR3 gives the full variable domain: DSGVTQTPKHLITATGQRVTLRCSPRSGDLSVYWYQQSLDQGLQFLIQYYNGEERAKGNILERFSAQQFPDLHSELNLSSLELGDSALYFCASSPRFADFVAAGDDLYGYTFGSGTRLTVV.